These 25 T cell receptor beta chains were all obtained from the same sample, sequenced in a study of blood T cell repertoires in COVID-19. This table comes from immunoSEQ multiplex PCR, and its TCRdb copy is limited to in-frame clones, with some not included. Counted here are over 250,000 clones, 75% to 90% occurring once; the ten biggest clones make up around 14%. Source material: peripheral blood. The receptor set was obtained from a woman in her sixties or seventies with COVID-19, enrolled during active disease.

The CDR3 region is CASTGREAYNSPLHF. The CDR3 DNA is TGTGCCAGCACGGGTAGGGAGGCCTATAATTCACCCCTCCACTTT. V is TRBV25-1 and J is TRBJ1-6, with D uncertain. The CDR3 is 15 amino acids. Trimming pared 7 bases from V and 2 bases from J, leaving 12 bases between. CDR1 and CDR2 from the germline V gene are MGHDK and SYGVNS.

This clone was seen a handful of times. The rearrangement joins TRBV5-5 to TRBJ2-2; 10 bases line up with TRBD2. The CDR3 loop spans 15 amino acids. Germline values: CDR1 SGHKS, CDR2 YYEKEE (reference sequence). After removal of 2 bases from V and 3 bases from J, the junction contained 1 base not matched to a gene. The CDR3, as DNA: TGTGCCAGCAGCTTCCTAGCGGGGGACACCGGGGAGCTGTTTTTT. Residues: CASSFLAGDTGELFF.

This clone was picked up one time. V and J are TRBV27 and TRBJ1-2; 9 bases line up with TRBD1. The CDR3 runs to 15 residues. V gave up 6 bases and J gave up 0 bases; unmatched junction bases: 5. The V gene's germline CDR1 is MNHEY and CDR2 SMNVEV (reference sequence). CDR3 coding DNA: TGTGCCAGCAGACAGGGGGCCTATACTAACTATGGCTACACCTTC. It is translated as CASRQGAYTNYGYTF.

The chain uses TRBV27 and TRBJ1-1; 7 nucleotides match TRBD1. CDR1 is MNHEY, CDR2 SMNVEV, per germline (reference sequence). CDR3 length equals 14 residues. With V trimmed by 7 bases and J by 4 bases, 9 bases remained unmatched. In DNA, the CDR3 is TGTGCCAGCACCCGACAGGGTGGGGGCACTGAAGCTTTCTTT. Translation: CASTRQGGGTEAFF.

CDR3: CASRSTHGSSLHF. CDR3 DNA sequence: TGTGCCAGCAGGTCGACACACGGATCGTCCCTCCACTTT. The chain employs TRBV12-3 or TRBV12-4 and TRBJ1-6; D is unclear. This CDR3 contains 13 residues. V lost 6 bases to trimming and J lost 14 bases, with 17 bases between them.

The rearrangement links TRBV7-8 to TRBJ2-7; D not certain. From germline, CDR1 is SGHVS and CDR2 FQNEAQ. Trimming took 5 bases from V and 6 from J, leaving 11 bases between them. The CDR3 totals 12 residues. CDR3: CASSPPRLEQYF. The CDR3, as DNA: TGTGCCAGCAGCCCTCCTAGACTCGAGCAGTACTTC.

The chain combines TRBV7-8 with TRBJ1-5; maybe TRBD1 (6 bases). The CDR3 covers 14 residues. Germline-derived CDR1 and CDR2 are SGHVS and FQNEAQ. Trimming left V 3 bases short and J 1 base short, with 7 bases between. CDR3 nucleotide sequence: TGTGCCAGCAGCTTCGGGACAAGCAATCAGCCCCAGCATTTT. Translation gives CASSFGTSNQPQHF.

This chain connects TRBV9 to TRBJ2-3; D is possibly TRBD1 (5 bases). Germline CDR1 reads SGDLS; CDR2 reads YYNGEE. Deletions cut 0 bases from V and 2 bases from J, with 10 bases between. This CDR3 is built from 15 residues. The CDR3 loop is CASSVEGDATDTQYF. Here the CDR3 DNA reads TGTGCCAGCAGCGTAGAAGGGGATGCCACAGATACGCAGTATTTT.

This clone was seen a few times. The genes are TRBV24-1 and TRBJ1-5; D is uncertain. Germline values: CDR1 KGHDR, CDR2 SFDVKD. The CDR3 sequence is 14 residues long. V lost 3 bases and J lost 4, with 9 bases in between. CDR3 region: CATSDTTGNQPQHF. CDR3 DNA: TGTGCCACCAGTGATACTACGGGGAATCAGCCCCAGCATTTT.

The gene calls are TRBV6-5 and TRBJ2-7; 12 nucleotides agree with TRBD1. Germline CDR1 MNHEY, CDR2 SVGAGI. CDR3 length equals 15 residues. Losses at the gene ends were 6 bases for V and 7 bases for J; bases not matched to a gene: 10. The CDR3 DNA sequence: TGTGCCAGCAGGCGACCCGGGACAGGGGGCAGTGAGCAGTACTTC. Protein product: CASRRPGTGGSEQYF.

On this clone: Distinct nucleotide sequences in the sample also encode this CDR3. V and J are TRBV2 and TRBJ1-2, with unresolved D. V lost 1 base and J lost 5, with 11 bases in between. CDR3 size: 14 residues. The germline gives CDR1 SNHLY, CDR2 FYNNEI. The CDR3 sequence: CASSEEGEGYGYTF. DNA of the CDR3: TGTGCCAGCAGTGAAGAGGGAGAGGGTTATGGCTACACCTTC. Full variable domain (outside the CDR3, taken from reference TRBV2 and TRBJ1-2): EPEVTQTPSHQVTQMGQEVILRCVPISNHLYFYWYRQILGQKVEFLVSFYNNEISEKSEIFDDQFSVERPDGSNFTLKIRSTKLEDSAMYFCASSEEGEGYGYTFGSGTRLTVV.

This chain links TRBV6-5 with TRBJ2-7; 7 bases agree with TRBD1. The germline CDR1 and CDR2 sequences are MNHEY and SVGAGI. This CDR3 region has 13 residues. V trimming: 10 bases; J trimming: 0 bases; junction bases outside the gene matches: 6. This chain's CDR3 is CAIGGRFSYEQYF. DNA of the CDR3: TGTGCCATAGGGGGCAGGTTCTCCTACGAGCAGTACTTC.

This clone showed up just a few times. This rearrangement joins TRBV7-2 to TRBJ2-5; D remains ambiguous. Germline V CDR1 and CDR2: SGHTA, FQGNSA. The ends were cut back, 5 bases at V and 7 bases at J, with 8 bases in the middle. This CDR3 comprises 11 residues. CDR3 region: CASSPAGTQYF. The CDR3 bases are TGTGCCAGCAGCCCCGCCGGGACCCAGTACTTC.

V usage is TRBV5-1 and J usage is TRBJ2-2, with TRBD1 as a possible D gene (6 bases). The CDR3 extends over 15 amino acids. The germline V and J ends were trimmed by 5 bases and 3 bases, with 14 bases remaining between them. CDR1 is SGHRS, CDR2 YFSETQ, per germline. As DNA, the CDR3 is TGCGCCAGCAGTAGACAGGACCACTACACCGGGGAGCTGTTTTTT. It encodes CASSRQDHYTGELFF. Drawing the rest from reference TRBV5-1 and TRBJ2-2, the complete variable domain is KAGVTQTPRYLIKTRGQQVTLSCSPISGHRSVSWYQQTPGQGLQFLFEYFSETQRNKGNFPGRFSGRQFSNSRSEMNVSTLELGDSALYLCASSRQDHYTGELFFGEGSRLTVL.

This chain uses TRBV28 with TRBJ1-5, with a weak D call TRBD1 (6 bases). Trimming cost V 6 bases and J 0 bases, with 18 bases left between them. The length of the CDR3 is 17 residues. CDR1 and CDR2 from the germline V gene are MDHEN and SYDVKM. The CDR3 bases are TGTGCCAGCAGACTGGTCAGAGACAGGTTTAGCAATCAGCCCCAGCATTTT. The encoded protein is CASRLVRDRFSNQPQHF.

Remarks on this clone: Other DNA sequences in this specimen translate into the identical CDR3. The gene calls are TRBV4-2 and TRBJ1-2; 10 positions match TRBD1. CDR3 size: 14 residues. From germline, CDR1 is LGHNA and CDR2 YNFKEQ. With V trimmed by 4 bases and J by 2 bases, 1 base remained unmatched. This CDR3 reads CASSRDRGNYGYTF. Written as DNA, the CDR3 is TGTGCCAGCAGCCGGGACAGGGGCAACTATGGCTACACCTTC.

As for this clone: At the DNA level, this CDR3 is encoded by other sequences in the same sample as well. CDR3 loop: CSARGGDGYTF. The CDR3 DNA reads TGCAGTGCCCGAGGGGGGGATGGCTACACCTTC. The chain joins TRBV20-1 to TRBJ1-2; tentatively, D is TRBD1 (6 bases). Germline CDR1 DFQATT, CDR2 SNEGSKA (reference sequence). Trimming removed 6 bases at V and 6 bases at J, with 11 bases between. The CDR3 is 11 amino acids.

The chain is built from TRBV6-5 and TRBJ2-5, with D perhaps TRBD2 (5 bases). There are 16 residues in the CDR3. The germline V and J ends were trimmed by 0 bases and 2 bases, with 13 bases remaining between them. Germline lookup yields CDR1 MNHEY and CDR2 SVGAGI. This CDR3 is CASSYSRGLGQETQYF. CDR3 nucleotides: TGTGCCAGCAGTTACTCTCGTGGACTCGGACAAGAGACCCAGTACTTC.

V and J are TRBV4-3 and TRBJ1-4, with TRBD1 as a possible D gene (6 bases). V was clipped by 1 base and J by 8 bases, with 11 bases between them. The CDR3 has 14 residues. The germline gives CDR1 LGHNA, CDR2 YSLEER. Here the CDR3 reads CASSQARGGEKLFF. The CDR3 nucleotides read TGCGCCAGCAGCCAAGCCAGGGGTGGCGAAAAACTGTTTTTT.

This chain uses TRBV6-1 with TRBJ2-5; 7 nucleotides line up with TRBD1. V dropped 0 bases and J dropped 1; count of bases not matched to a gene: 8. Per the germline V gene, CDR1 is MNHNS and CDR2 is SASEGT. The CDR3 covers 17 residues. The CDR3 protein is CASSEAPKGQPQETQYF. The CDR3 nucleotides read TGTGCCAGCAGTGAAGCCCCAAAGGGACAGCCCCAAGAGACCCAGTACTTC.

This chain uses TRBV18 with TRBJ1-3; D call uncertain. The CDR3 is 13 amino acids. CDR1 and CDR2 from the germline V gene are KGHSH and LQKENI. Trimming shortened V by 3 bases and J by 8 bases, and 11 bases separated the two germline ends. The CDR3 loop reads CASSPQRADTIYF. The CDR3 DNA reads as TGTGCCAGCTCACCCCAAAGAGCCGACACCATATATTTT.

This clone showed up just a few times. The J gene is TRBJ1-1, the V gene TRBV14, with D unresolved. The CDR3 contains 11 residues. V lost 0 bases to trimming and J lost 9 bases, with 5 bases between them. Germline-derived CDR1 and CDR2 are SGHDN and FVKESK. CDR3 coding DNA: TGTGCCAGCAGCCAAGAAACACAAGCTTTCTTT. It is translated as CASSQETQAFF.

J is TRBJ1-2 and V is TRBV9; 8 nucleotides match TRBD1. Germline lookup yields CDR1 SGDLS and CDR2 YYNGEE. The J segment lost 4 bases and the V segment lost 3 bases, leaving 5 bases of the junction unmatched. The CDR3 sequence is 14 residues long. CDR3 residues: CASSGRQGSYGYTF. The CDR3 DNA sequence: TGTGCCAGCAGCGGGAGACAGGGGTCCTATGGCTACACCTTC.

The chain is built from TRBV7-2 and TRBJ2-1; TRBD2 might be the D (5 bases). The CDR3 contains 16 residues. V lost 1 base, J lost 1 base, and 11 bases lay in between. Germline V lookup: CDR1 SGHTA, CDR2 FQGNSA. CDR3 region: CASSLEGLASYNEQFF. For the CDR3, the DNA is TGTGCCAGCAGCTTAGAAGGGCTAGCTTCCTACAATGAGCAGTTCTTC.

This rearrangement joins TRBV12-5 to TRBJ1-1, with TRBD1 as a possible D gene (5 bases). The CDR3 extends over 16 amino acids. Per the germline V gene, CDR1 is LGHNT and CDR2 is FRNRAP. V was trimmed by 0 bases and J by 5 bases, leaving 16 bases between them. This chain's CDR3 is CASGLVLFKEGTEAFF. CDR3 sequence (DNA): TGTGCTAGTGGTTTGGTACTTTTCAAGGAGGGGACTGAAGCTTTCTTT. Filled out from reference TRBV12-5 and TRBJ1-1, the complete variable domain reads DARVTQTPRHKVTEMGQEVTMRCQPILGHNTVFWYRQTMMQGLELLAYFRNRAPLDDSGMPKDRFSAEMPDATLATLKIQPSEPRDSAVYFCASGLVLFKEGTEAFFGQGTRLTVV.